These 21 T cell receptor beta chains were all obtained from the same sample, sequenced in a study of regulatory T cells in long-lasting Graves disease (dated by TCRdb to about 2021). The time point label, read with the paper, signifies: newly diagnosed GD, antithyroid drugs for less than 3 months. For both TCR sequencing and RNA sequencing, RNA was extracted from PBMCs using TRIzol. The library was built by means of multiplex PCR. Sequencing relied on an Illumina HiSeq 4000. iRepertoire HTBI primers and Arm-PCR amplification of CDR3 regions were used to construct TCR beta libraries. The public reads were run again by TCRdb, first through fastp at Q25 and then through MiXCR, and only productive beta chains were kept. Duplicate CDR3 protein sequences are folded into a single record with the most common DNA and genes. This sample lists 400,000 to 500,000 distinct CDR3 sequences; 15% to 20% were detected once. Clones ranked in the top ten supply about 23% of the sample.

The same sample was also used in a study of T cells in Graves' hyperthyroidism and ophthalmopathy.

The starting material was peripheral blood mononuclear cells (PBMCs), obtained at new diagnosis, from a patient treated with antithyroid drugs. These receptors were obtained from a woman aged 18 to 35 with Graves disease. Donor details come from another sample of the same person, matched by shared clones.

V is TRBV18 and J is TRBJ2-7; maybe TRBD2 (6 bases). This CDR3 comprises 14 residues. The V and J ends lost 4 bases and 4 bases respectively, with 14 bases between them. Per the germline V gene, CDR1 is KGHSH and CDR2 is LQKENI. The CDR3: CASSLAGSQYEQYF. For the CDR3, the DNA is TGTGCCAGCTCACTTGCCGGGAGTCAGTACGAGCAGTACTTC.

This clonotype was picked up many times. The chain employs TRBV27 and TRBJ2-1; TRBD2 aligns across 10 bases. The CDR3 extends over 14 amino acids. Germline CDR1 MNHEY, CDR2 SMNVEV (reference sequence). J lost 12 bases, V lost 7 bases, and 12 bases had no gene match. Written as DNA, the CDR3 is TGTGCCAGCACAAGGCTAGCGGGAGAAAAGGGGCAGTTCTTC. This sequence encodes CASTRLAGEKGQFF.

On this clonotype: Relative to the germline gene, one junction end is altered; a read error may explain this. The CDR3 loop reads CASSQPGQYNKQFF. CDR3 nucleotide sequence: TGTGCCAGCAGCCAGCCGGGACAATACAATAAGCAGTTCTTC. This chain links TRBV11-1 with TRBJ2-1; D perhaps matches TRBD1 (6 bases). In germline, CDR1 is SGHAT, CDR2 FQDESV (reference sequence). This CDR3 contains 14 residues.

This clonotype appeared a few times. The J gene is TRBJ2-7, the V gene TRBV10-3, with D unclear. Trimming cost V 4 bases and J 5 bases, with 12 bases left between them. Germline V gene data show CDR1 as ENHRY and CDR2 as SYGVKD. The CDR3 is 13 amino acids. This CDR3 reads CAISGHSPDEQYF. The CDR3 DNA is TGTGCCATCAGTGGACACTCTCCAGACGAGCAGTACTTC.

This clonotype was seen at least ten times. Compared with germline, one end of the junction differs, possibly owing to a read error. The chain recombines TRBV5-1 with TRBJ2-1; D possibly corresponds to TRBD2 (6 bases). CDR1 and CDR2 (germline): SGHRS, YFSETQ. This CDR3 contains 11 residues. In DNA, the CDR3 is TGCGCCAGCACTGACGGAGGGGCCCCCCTCTTC. This sequence encodes CASTDGGAPLF.

V usage is TRBV27 and J usage is TRBJ1-2; no definite D call. CDR3 size: 13 residues. CDR1 and CDR2 from the germline V gene are MNHEY and SMNVEV (reference sequence). V shed 3 bases and J shed 4 bases, with 9 bases lying between them. CDR3 DNA sequence: TGTGCCAGCAGTTTCGGGCCGATCTATGGCTACACCTTC. It yields the protein CASSFGPIYGYTF.

The chain employs TRBV27 and TRBJ1-3, with D unclear. Trimming removed 5 bases from V and 0 bases from J, with 8 bases in between. Looked up from germline, CDR1 is MNHEY and CDR2 is SMNVEV (reference sequence). The CDR3 contains 14 residues. DNA of the CDR3: TGTGCCAGCAGTGTAACGTTCTCTGGAAACACCATATATTTT. Its translation is CASSVTFSGNTIYF.

To note about this clonotype: The CDR3 ends on some other residue instead of the conserved phenylalanine or tryptophan, so this is likely a read error. The gene calls are TRBV11-3 and TRBJ1-1, with unresolved D. V dropped 2 bases and J dropped 1 base, with 5 bases sitting between them. The CDR3 totals 13 residues. Germline lookup yields CDR1 SGHNT and CDR2 YENEEA. CDR3 DNA: TGTGCCAGCAGCTTAACGGGGAACACTGAAGCTTTCTTG. Translation: CASSLTGNTEAFL.

On this clonotype: Since a much larger clone is just one base distant, this may be a read error. CDR3 nucleotides: TGTGCCAGCAGCTCCGGGACTCCCACGCTCTTC. As protein: CASSSGTPTLF. This chain connects TRBV2 to TRBJ2-1; TRBD2 might be the D (6 bases). This CDR3 comprises 11 residues. Looked up from germline, CDR1 is SNHLY and CDR2 is FYNNEI.

This chain uses TRBV5-1 with TRBJ1-4; tentatively, D is TRBD1 (6 bases). The CDR3 sequence is 15 residues long. The germline V gene encodes CDR1 SGHRS and CDR2 YFSETQ. Trimming shortened V by 4 bases and J by 4 bases, and 14 bases separated the two germline ends. The CDR3 DNA sequence: TGCGCCAGCAGCGAAACTGGGGGGCGTAATGAAAAACTGTTTTTT. Residues: CASSETGGRNEKLFF.

This clonotype was found a few times. This rearrangement joins TRBV29-1 to TRBJ2-1, with a possible D match to TRBD2 (6 bases). CDR3 size: 12 residues. Germline values: CDR1 SQVTM, CDR2 ANQGSEA. The V gene lost 3 bases and the J gene lost 13 bases, with 16 bases spanning the gap. CDR3 nucleotide sequence: TGCAGCGTTGAGGGACTTCAGGTTTTACAGTTCTTC. Translation gives CSVEGLQVLQFF.

This clonotype was recorded at least ten times. The rearrangement joins TRBV7-9 to TRBJ2-5, with 7 bases aligning to TRBD2. CDR3 length: 17 amino acids. V was pared by 3 bases and J by 2 bases, with 12 bases of the junction left unmatched. Germline V gene lookup returns CDR1 SEHNR and CDR2 FQNEAQ (reference sequence). CDR3 sequence reads: CASSFRRSGGSQETQYF. The CDR3 DNA reads as TGTGCCAGCAGCTTCCGTCGTTCGGGAGGATCACAAGAGACCCAGTACTTC.

This clonotype has ten or more counts. The chain carries TRBV28 and TRBJ1-5, with a tentative D call TRBD1 (5 bases). Trimming left V 7 bases short and J 4 bases short, with 17 bases between. CDR3 length: 15 amino acids. The V gene's germline CDR1 is MDHEN and CDR2 SYDVKM. This CDR3 is CASTSRTTRNQPQHF. CDR3 bases: TGTGCCAGCACCTCACGGACAACGCGGAATCAGCCCCAGCATTTT. Full variable domain (rest looked up from reference TRBV28 and TRBJ1-5): DVKVTQSSRYLVKRTGEKVFLECVQDMDHENMFWYRQDPGLGLRLIYFSYDVKMKEKGDIPEGYSVSREKKERFSLILESASTNQTSMYLCASTSRTTRNQPQHFGDGTRLSIL.

The V and J genes are TRBV9 and TRBJ2-1, with D maybe TRBD1 (5 bases). Germline V gene data show CDR1 as SGDLS and CDR2 as YYNGEE. Trimming removed 4 bases from V and 9 bases from J, with 14 bases in between. The CDR3 loop spans 13 amino acids. CDR3 region: CASSPWGQGEQFF. For the CDR3, the DNA is TGTGCCAGCAGCCCCTGGGGTCAGGGTGAGCAGTTCTTC.

This clonotype has ten or more counts. The rearrangement joins TRBV5-4 to TRBJ2-7; 9 bases align to TRBD2. CDR3 length equals 14 residues. Germline V CDR1 and CDR2: SGHNT, YYREEE (reference sequence). V trimming: 4 bases; J trimming: 2 bases; junction bases outside the gene matches: 4. DNA for the CDR3: TGTGCCAGCAGCAGGCGGGGGGGAACCTACGAGCAGTACTTC. As protein: CASSRRGGTYEQYF.

This clonotype was seen repeatedly, ten times or more. V gene TRBV5-5 combines with J gene TRBJ2-7; no definite D call. V dropped 3 bases and J dropped 5 bases, with 9 bases sitting between them. This CDR3 contains 12 residues. Germline-derived CDR1 and CDR2 are SGHKS and YYEKEE (reference sequence). The CDR3 loop is CASSYGGDEQYF. CDR3 DNA sequence: TGTGCCAGCAGCTACGGTGGGGACGAGCAGTACTTC.

V is TRBV18 and J is TRBJ2-2; 9 nucleotides align to TRBD2. After removal of 1 base from V and 1 base from J, the junction contained 7 bases not matched to a gene. CDR1 and CDR2 (germline): KGHSH, LQKENI. This CDR3 spans 18 amino acids. In nucleotides, the CDR3 is TGTGCCAGCTCACCACTTGGGCTAGCGGGACAGAACACCGGGGAGCTGTTTTTT. This encodes CASSPLGLAGQNTGELFF. Filled out from reference TRBV18 and TRBJ2-2, the complete variable domain reads NAGVMQNPRHLVRRRGQEARLRCSPMKGHSHVYWYRQLPEEGLKFMVYLQKENIIDESGMPKERFSAEFPKEGPSILRIQQVVRGDSAAYFCASSPLGLAGQNTGELFFGEGSRLTVL.

For this clonotype: A clone one base away is much larger, so this may be a read error. The rearrangement links TRBV28 to TRBJ1-1; possible D gene TRBD1, 6 bases. Looked up from germline, CDR1 is MDHEN and CDR2 is SYDVKM. The V end lost 3 bases, the J end lost 3 bases, and 11 bases lay between the germline ends. There are 14 residues in the CDR3. The CDR3 DNA sequence: TGTGCCAGCAGTTTTGTCAGGGGATACACTGAAGCTTTCTTT. It encodes CASSFVRGYTEAFF.

The V and J genes are TRBV6-9 and TRBJ2-6, with D hard to call. Trimming removed 4 bases at V and 0 bases at J, with 13 bases between. The CDR3 is made up of 17 amino acids. CDR1 is MNHGY and CDR2 is SVAAGI in the germline V gene. In DNA, the CDR3 is TGTGCCAGCAGTTTGAGGCTCGCTCGCTCTGGGGCCAACGTCCTGACTTTC. The encoded protein is CASSLRLARSGANVLTF.

This clonotype was recorded at least ten times. This chain joins TRBV7-3 and TRBJ2-1; D not certain. Trimming pared 4 bases from V and 9 bases from J, leaving 7 bases between. This CDR3 has 11 residues. Germline V gene lookup returns CDR1 SGHTA and CDR2 FQGTGA. The CDR3 DNA is TGTGCCAGCAGCTCGAAGGGTGAGCAGTTCTTC. Translated: CASSSKGEQFF.

This clonotype was recorded many times. The chain recombines TRBV30 with TRBJ2-1; perhaps TRBD1 as D (5 bases). Trimming removed 2 bases from V and 7 bases from J, with 6 bases in between. The CDR3 extends over 11 amino acids. CDR1 and CDR2 from the germline V gene are GTSNPN and SVGIG (reference sequence). CDR3: CAWSQGNEQFF. In DNA, the CDR3 is TGTGCCTGGAGTCAGGGAAATGAGCAGTTCTTC.